The clone carrying this TCR beta chain was detected only a few times. TCRdb reprocessed the RT-PCR reads via MiXCR and lists one record per CDR3 protein. Of about 680,000 distinct CDR3 sequences listed, 12% to 15% were seen once; the top ten hold roughly 3.6%. V lost 5 bases and J lost 9; bases outside the gene matches: 3. The CDR3 length is 13 residues. Germline CDR1 reads SGHTA; CDR2 reads FQGNSA. The rearrangement uses TRBV7-2 and TRBJ1-6; the match to TRBD1 covers 8 bases. Sequencing was performed on memory CD4+ T cells from blood. The TCR comes from a female donor in good health, serving as a healthy control. This CDR3 is CASSQDRVSPLHF. In DNA, the CDR3 is TGTGCCAGCAGCCAGGACAGGGTTTCACCCCTCCACTTT.